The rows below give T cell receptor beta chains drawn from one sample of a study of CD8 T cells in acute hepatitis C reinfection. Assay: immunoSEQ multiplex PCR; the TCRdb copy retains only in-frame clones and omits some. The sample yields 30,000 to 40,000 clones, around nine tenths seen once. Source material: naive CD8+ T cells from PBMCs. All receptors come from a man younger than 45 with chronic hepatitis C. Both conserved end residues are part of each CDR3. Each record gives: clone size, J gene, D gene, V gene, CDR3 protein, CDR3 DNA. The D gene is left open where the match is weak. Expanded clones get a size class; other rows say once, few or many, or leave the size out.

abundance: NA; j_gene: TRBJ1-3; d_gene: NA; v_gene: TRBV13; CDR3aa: CASSLDGGSGASGNTIYF; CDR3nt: TGTGCCAGCAGCTTAGATGGGGGTTCGGGAGCCTCTGGAAACACCATATATTTT
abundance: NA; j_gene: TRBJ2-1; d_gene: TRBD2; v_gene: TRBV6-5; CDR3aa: CATGGGNEQFF; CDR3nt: TGTGCCACGGGGGGGGGCAATGAGCAGTTCTTC
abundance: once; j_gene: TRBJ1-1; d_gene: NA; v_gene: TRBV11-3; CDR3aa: CASSRGAGANTEAFF; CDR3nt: TGTGCCAGCAGCAGAGGGGCAGGGGCGAACACTGAAGCTTTCTTT
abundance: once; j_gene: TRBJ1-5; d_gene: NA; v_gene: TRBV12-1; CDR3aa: CASSQQSFKSRRGNQPQHF; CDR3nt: TGTGCCAGCAGCCAGCAAAGTTTTAAATCGCGTCGTGGCAATCAGCCCCAGCATTTT
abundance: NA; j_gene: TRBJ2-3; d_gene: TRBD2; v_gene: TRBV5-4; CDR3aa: CASSLSGGHPTDTQYF; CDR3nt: TGTGCCAGCAGCTTGTCGGGGGGGCATCCCACAGATACGCAGTATTTT
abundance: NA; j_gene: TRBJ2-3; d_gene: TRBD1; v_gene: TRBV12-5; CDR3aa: CASGLVIEGQGSDTQYF; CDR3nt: TGTGCTAGTGGTTTGGTAATTGAAGGACAGGGGTCAGATACGCAGTATTTT
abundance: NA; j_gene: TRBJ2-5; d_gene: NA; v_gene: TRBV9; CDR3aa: CASSGGDSQETQYF; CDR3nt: TGTGCCAGCAGCGGGGGGGACTCCCAAGAGACCCAGTACTTC
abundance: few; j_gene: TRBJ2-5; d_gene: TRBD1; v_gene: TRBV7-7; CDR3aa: CASSPGQGNQETQYF; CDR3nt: TGTGCTAGCAGCCCGGGACAGGGCAACCAAGAGACCCAGTACTTC
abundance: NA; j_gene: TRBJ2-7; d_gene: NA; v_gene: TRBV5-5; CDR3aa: CASSLAGNEYEQYF; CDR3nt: TGTGCCAGCAGCTTGGCAGGGAATGAATACGAGCAGTACTTC
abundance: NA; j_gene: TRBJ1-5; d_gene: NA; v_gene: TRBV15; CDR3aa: CATSLWGGETNQPQHF; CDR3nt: TGTGCCACCAGCCTTTGGGGGGGCGAAACCAATCAGCCCCAGCATTTT
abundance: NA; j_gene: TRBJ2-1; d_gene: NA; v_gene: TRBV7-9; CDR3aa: CASSFEVGGYNEQFF; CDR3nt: TGTGCCAGCAGCTTTGAGGTGGGGGGCTACAATGAGCAGTTCTTC
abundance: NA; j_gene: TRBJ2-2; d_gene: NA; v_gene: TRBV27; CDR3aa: CASSLSFMTANTGELFF; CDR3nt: TGTGCCAGCAGTTTATCTTTTATGACGGCGAACACCGGGGAGCTGTTTTTT
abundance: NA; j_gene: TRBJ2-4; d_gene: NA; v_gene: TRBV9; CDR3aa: CASSVGRGSNIQYF; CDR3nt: TGTGCCAGCAGCGTAGGCAGGGGTAGCAACATTCAGTACTTC
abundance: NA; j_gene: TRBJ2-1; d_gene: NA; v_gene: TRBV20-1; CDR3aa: CSAEGGEQFF; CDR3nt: TGCAGTGCAGAGGGCGGTGAGCAGTTCTTC
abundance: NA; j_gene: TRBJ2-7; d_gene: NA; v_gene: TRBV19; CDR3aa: CASSMGSFYEQYF; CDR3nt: TGTGCCAGTAGTATGGGTTCATTCTACGAGCAGTACTTC
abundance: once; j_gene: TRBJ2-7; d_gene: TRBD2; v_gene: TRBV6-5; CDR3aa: CASSYQAGVRYEQYF; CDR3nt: TGTGCCAGCAGTTACCAAGCGGGAGTTCGGTACGAGCAGTACTTC
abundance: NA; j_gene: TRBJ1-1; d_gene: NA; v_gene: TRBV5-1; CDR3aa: CASSSGTLEAFF; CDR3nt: TGCGCCAGCAGCTCCGGGACGCTTGAAGCTTTCTTT
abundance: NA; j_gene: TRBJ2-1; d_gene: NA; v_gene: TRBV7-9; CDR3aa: CASSLAGGIAYNEQFF; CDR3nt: TGTGCCAGCAGCTTAGCGGGCGGGATAGCGTACAATGAGCAGTTCTTC
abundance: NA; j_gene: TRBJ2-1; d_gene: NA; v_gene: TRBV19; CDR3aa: CASSISDQQFF; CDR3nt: TGTGCCAGTAGCATAAGCGATCAGCAGTTCTTC
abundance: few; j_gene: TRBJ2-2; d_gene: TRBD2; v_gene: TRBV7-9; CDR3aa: CASSFPLAGVAGELFF; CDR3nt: TGTGCCAGCAGCTTCCCCCTAGCGGGAGTCGCCGGGGAGCTGTTTTTT
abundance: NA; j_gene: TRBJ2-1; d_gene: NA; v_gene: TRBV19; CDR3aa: CASSIEASSYNEQFF; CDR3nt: TGTGCCAGTAGTATTGAGGCGAGCTCCTACAATGAGCAGTTCTTC
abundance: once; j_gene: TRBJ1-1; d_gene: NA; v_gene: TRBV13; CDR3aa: CASSKGSPGTPFF; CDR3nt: TGTGCCAGCAGCAAGGGGTCCCCGGGCACGCCTTTCTTT
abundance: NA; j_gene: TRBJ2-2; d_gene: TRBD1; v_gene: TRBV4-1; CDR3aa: CASSQRGTGVTGELFF; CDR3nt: TGCGCCAGCAGCCAGCGGGGGACAGGGGTAACCGGGGAGCTGTTTTTT
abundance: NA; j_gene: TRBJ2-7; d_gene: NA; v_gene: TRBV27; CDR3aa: CASSLGGFDEQYF; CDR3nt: TGTGCCAGCAGTTTAGGTGGGTTTGACGAGCAGTACTTC
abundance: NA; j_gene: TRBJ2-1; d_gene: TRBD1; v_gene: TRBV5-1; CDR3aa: CASRAGGNEQFF; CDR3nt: TGCGCCAGCAGAGCAGGGGGCAATGAGCAGTTCTTC
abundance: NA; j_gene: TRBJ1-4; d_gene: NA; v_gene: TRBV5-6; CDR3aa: CASSLGDNGLFF; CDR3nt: TGTGCCAGCAGCCTTGGGGACAACGGACTGTTTTTT
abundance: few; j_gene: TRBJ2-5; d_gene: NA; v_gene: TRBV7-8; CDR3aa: CASGDGGRSETQYF; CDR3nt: TGTGCCAGCGGCGACGGGGGGCGGAGTGAGACCCAGTACTTC
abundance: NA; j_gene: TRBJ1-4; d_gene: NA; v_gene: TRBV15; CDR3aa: CATSRVRVGTTTNEKLFF; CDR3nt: TGTGCCACCAGCAGAGTGCGTGTGGGCACTACCACTAATGAAAAACTGTTTTTT
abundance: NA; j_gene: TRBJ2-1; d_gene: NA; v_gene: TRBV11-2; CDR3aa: CASSLGTFIESNEQFF; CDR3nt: TGTGCCAGCAGCTTAGGGACTTTTATAGAGTCTAATGAGCAGTTCTTC
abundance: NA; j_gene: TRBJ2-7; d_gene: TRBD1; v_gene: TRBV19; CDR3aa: CATRQGTGWGEQYF; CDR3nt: TGTGCCACCCGGCAAGGGACAGGGTGGGGGGAGCAGTACTTC
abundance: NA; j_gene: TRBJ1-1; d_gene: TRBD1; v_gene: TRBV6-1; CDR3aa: CASSDLGQREAFF; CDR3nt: TGTGCCAGCAGTGACCTGGGACAGCGTGAAGCTTTCTTT
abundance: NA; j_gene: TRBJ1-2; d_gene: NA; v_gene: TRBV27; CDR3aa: CASSWTRDPLGYGYTF; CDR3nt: TGTGCCAGCAGTTGGACCCGGGACCCACTAGGCTATGGCTACACCTTC
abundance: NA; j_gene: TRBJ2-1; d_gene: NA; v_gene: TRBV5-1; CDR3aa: CASSLTTWGSYNEQFF; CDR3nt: TGCGCCAGCAGCTTGACCACTTGGGGCTCCTACAATGAGCAGTTCTTC
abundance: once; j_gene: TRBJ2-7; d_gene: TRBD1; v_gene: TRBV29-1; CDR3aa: CSVVPAQGYEQYF; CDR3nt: TGCAGCGTTGTACCGGCACAGGGGTACGAGCAGTACTTC